The T cell receptor beta chain described here comes from a study of B cell selection in AIRE deficiency. General study points: Patient Tconv and Treg cells showed healthy-like TCRBV usage, CDR3 length, diversity. TCRbeta-only data showed 36.6% of shared healthy Treg sequences in healthy Tconv.

Comments on this clone: What it binds is unknown.

Measured with immunoSEQ multiplex PCR; TCRdb has only the in-frame clones, and not every one. The sample includes about 24,000 clones, roughly 97% of them seen just once. This CDR3 is built from 13 residues. Per the germline V gene, CDR1 is SGDLS and CDR2 is YYNGEE. V lost 3 bases and J 2 bases, leaving 6 bases between the germline ends. The sorted conventional CD4 T cells were gated as CD4+CD127+. Unrelated healthy donors provided the controls. The rearrangement joins TRBV9 to TRBJ1-3, with D hard to call. The sequenced material came from CD4+CD127+ conventional T cells sorted from PBMCs. The origin of this receptor is a human donor in good health. The CDR3 nucleotides read TGTGCCAGCAGCGGCAGTACTGGAAACACCATATATTTT. Its protein product is CASSGSTGNTIYF.